The sequence of this T cell receptor beta chain was determined in a study of human T cells and chemical hapten exposure. Findings of the study overall: After DPC sensitization, TCRs above 1 in 1000 frequency showed no change.

The CDR3 is 13 residues long. Germline V lookup: CDR1 SGHNT, CDR2 YYREEE (reference sequence). V was pared by 3 bases and J by 5 bases, with 9 bases between. On this clonotype: As yet, its antigen is unknown.

Sequencing started from total RNA isolated from unfractionated whole blood. Library construction involved attaching unique molecular identifiers to individual cDNA molecules, which allowed quantitative, reproducible TCR counting. Per the original methods: With a range of about 23,224 to 700,000, the median per sample was around 96,000 TCRs. TCRdb used MiXCR to reprocess the 5' RACE reads, holding one entry per CDR3 protein. It is TCRdb's table, rather than the study itself, that gives the V and J calls and clone size. The data show under 85,000 distinct CDR3 sequences, with less than 9.5% seen just once and under 3% held by the top ten.

J is TRBJ1-5 and V is TRBV5-4; no reliable D call. The TCR sequence derives from a male donor in good health. The CDR3 DNA is TGTGCCAGCAGCTCCGGACCGGATCAGCCCCAGCATTTT. Translated: CASSSGPDQPQHF.